The 6 T cell receptor beta chains in this list originate from one sample, sequenced in a study of blood T cell repertoires in COVID-19 (dated by TCRdb to the early 2020s). Library generation was performed with the immunoSEQ multiplex PCR assay. TCRdb stores this immuneACCESS table with in-frame sequences only. Part of the clones is absent; in the studies checked, under half of the shortfall reflects unresolved V genes, and no reason is known for the rest. The sample table lists roughly 220,000 clones, around 86% of them with a count of one. 3.5% to 4.5% of the sample is taken by the ten largest. The sample was PBMCs or T cells enriched from blood (not recorded which). These TCRs come from a woman between 40 and 55 years old with acute COVID-19.

This clone occurred a few times. The V and J genes are TRBV7-9 and TRBJ2-7; 13 positions match TRBD2. The CDR3 contains 17 residues. Unmatched junction bases numbered 5, after V lost 0 bases and J lost 3 bases. Germline V gives CDR1 SEHNR, CDR2 FQNEAQ (reference sequence). The CDR3 DNA reads TGTGCCAGCAGCTTAGCCACCGGACTAGCGGGAGACTACGAGCAGTACTTC. Translating it yields CASSLATGLAGDYEQYF.

The chain carries TRBV7-2 and TRBJ2-1; 8 positions agree with TRBD2. Germline assignment: CDR1 SGHTA and CDR2 FQGNSA. The CDR3 covers 16 residues. Losses at the gene ends were 4 bases for V and 3 bases for J; bases not matched to a gene: 8. The CDR3: CASSSSGHRNYNEQFF. The CDR3 coding sequence is TGTGCCAGCAGCTCTAGCGGGCACCGCAACTACAATGAGCAGTTCTTC.

The rearrangement joins TRBV6-6 to TRBJ2-6; weak D call: TRBD1 (5 bases). Trimming shortened V by 5 bases and J by 0 bases, and 14 bases separated the two germline ends. The CDR3 spans 17 residues. CDR1 and CDR2 from the germline V gene are MNHNY and SVGAGI (reference sequence). The CDR3 DNA sequence: TGTGCCAGCAGTCCTAGAACTGACAGCTCTGGGGCCAACGTCCTGACTTTC. This translates into CASSPRTDSSGANVLTF.

This sequence joins TRBV7-8 and TRBJ1-1, with TRBD1 matching over 7 bases. CDR3 length equals 14 residues. Germline V gene data show CDR1 as SGHVS and CDR2 as FQNEAQ. V was clipped by 5 bases and J by 6 bases; unmatched bases: 9. As DNA, the CDR3 is TGTGCCAGCAGCGCTAGACAGGGTTTTTCTGAAGCTTTCTTT. This codes for CASSARQGFSEAFF.

This clone was counted once. CDR3 sequence: CASLGSQSNDNEQFF. The CDR3 nucleotides read TGTGCCAGCCTAGGGAGTCAGTCTAATGACAATGAGCAGTTCTTC. The J gene is TRBJ2-1, the V gene TRBV18, with D tentatively TRBD2 (5 bases). The germline V gene has CDR1 KGHSH and CDR2 LQKENI. The CDR3 sequence is 15 residues long. The ends were cut back, 8 bases at V and 5 bases at J, with 19 bases in the middle.

The V and J genes are TRBV7-9 and TRBJ2-3, with D maybe TRBD1 (5 bases). Germline CDR1 reads SEHNR; CDR2 reads FQNEAQ (reference sequence). This CDR3 contains 14 residues. V gave up 5 bases and J gave up 1 base, with 10 bases separating them. In DNA, the CDR3 is TGTGCCAGCAGCCAACTACAGGGCACAGATACGCAGTATTTT. Translated, it gives CASSQLQGTDTQYF.